This T cell receptor (beta chain) comes out of a study of blood T cell repertoires in COVID-19. Study details: COVID-19 samples collected from the United States, Italy and Spain covered acute and convalescent phases. From T cells, B-cell-depleted T cells, or PBMCs came the material, which was cDNA or gDNA.

The Seattle patients joined while their infection was active and were tracked longitudinally afterward. This clone was counted once. This CDR3 is 16 amino acids long. Germline V lookup: CDR1 MNHNS, CDR2 SASEGT. V lost 4 bases, J lost 4 bases, and 16 bases lay in between. As handled by the study authors: Estimates of nucleated cell counts were drawn from the amplification of reference gene primers. Some clones are missing from TCRdb's copy, which holds only in-frame ones; the method was immunoSEQ multiplex PCR. V, J and clone size reflect that table, while D and trimming were determined from the DNA. The sample has 100,000 to 150,000 clones, approximately 86% seen once; the top ten hold about 10%.

The chain uses TRBV6-1 and TRBJ2-2; no clear D gene. The sample taken for sequencing was peripheral blood. This receptor was taken from a woman aged 70 to 79 with COVID-19, enrolled during active disease. CDR3 residues: CASSVGQTVRTGELFF. CDR3 nucleotide sequence: TGTGCCAGCAGTGTTGGTCAAACAGTTCGCACCGGGGAGCTGTTTTTT.